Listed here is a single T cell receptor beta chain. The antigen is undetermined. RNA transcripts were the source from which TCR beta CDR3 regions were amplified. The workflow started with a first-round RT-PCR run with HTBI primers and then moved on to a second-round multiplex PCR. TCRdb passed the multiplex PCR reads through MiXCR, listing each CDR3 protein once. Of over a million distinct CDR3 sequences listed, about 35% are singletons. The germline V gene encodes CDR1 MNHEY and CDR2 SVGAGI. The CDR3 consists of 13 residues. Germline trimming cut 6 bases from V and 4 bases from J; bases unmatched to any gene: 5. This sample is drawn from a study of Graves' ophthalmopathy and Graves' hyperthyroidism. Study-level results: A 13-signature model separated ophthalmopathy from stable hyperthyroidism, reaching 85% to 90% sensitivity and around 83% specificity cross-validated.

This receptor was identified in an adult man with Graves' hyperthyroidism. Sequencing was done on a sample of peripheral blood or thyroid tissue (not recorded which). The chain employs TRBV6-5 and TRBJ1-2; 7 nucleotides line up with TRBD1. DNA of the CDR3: TGTGCCAGCAGCGAGGCAGGGGGCTATGGCTACACCTTC. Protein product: CASSEAGGYGYTF.